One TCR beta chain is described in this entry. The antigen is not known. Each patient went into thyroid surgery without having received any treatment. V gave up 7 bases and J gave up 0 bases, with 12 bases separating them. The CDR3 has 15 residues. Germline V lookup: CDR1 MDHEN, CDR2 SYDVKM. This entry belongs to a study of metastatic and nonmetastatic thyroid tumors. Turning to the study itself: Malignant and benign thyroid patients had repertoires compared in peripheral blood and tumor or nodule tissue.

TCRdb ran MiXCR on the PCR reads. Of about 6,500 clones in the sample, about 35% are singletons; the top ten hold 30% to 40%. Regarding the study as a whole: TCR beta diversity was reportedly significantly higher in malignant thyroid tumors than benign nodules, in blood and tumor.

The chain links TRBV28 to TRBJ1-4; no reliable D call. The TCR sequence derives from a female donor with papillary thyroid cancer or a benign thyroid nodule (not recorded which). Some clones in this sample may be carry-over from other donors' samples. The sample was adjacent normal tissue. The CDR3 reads CASTPWSATNEKLFF. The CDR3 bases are TGTGCCAGCACCCCTTGGTCCGCAACTAATGAAAAACTGTTTTTT.